These 20 T cell receptor beta chains were all obtained from the same sample, sequenced in a study of shared clonotypes between healthy human individuals. The assay was immunoSEQ multiplex PCR, and TCRdb's table has in-frame clones only and misses some. The sample includes around 480,000 clones, around 79% seen only once; the top ten take about 12%. Sequenced material: PBMCs. All receptors come from a woman in her 40s in good health. Some clones in this sample may be carry-over from other donors' samples.

This sequence joins TRBV27 and TRBJ2-4; 9 positions match TRBD2. This CDR3 region has 14 residues. The junction had 11 bases not matched to a gene; V was cut back by 3 bases and J by 14 bases. CDR1 and CDR2 (germline): MNHEY, SMNVEV (reference sequence). The CDR3 DNA follows: TGTGCCAGCAGTTTTAGCGGGAGCCCCGCCGTTGAGTACTTC. This encodes CASSFSGSPAVEYF.

The rearrangement links TRBV19 to TRBJ2-1; 8 bases map to TRBD2. There are 16 residues in the CDR3. V gave up 1 base and J gave up 0 bases; unmatched junction bases: 2. CDR1 LNHDA and CDR2 SQIVND come from the germline V gene (reference sequence). The CDR3 bases are TGTGCCAGTAGTATAGTTACTAGCGGCTCCTACAATGAGCAGTTCTTC. Translated: CASSIVTSGSYNEQFF.

The CDR3, as DNA: TGCGCCAGCAGTCCTCGGGACCAAGAGACCCAGTACTTC. Its protein is CASSPRDQETQYF. The chain has TRBV5-1 and TRBJ2-5; unclear D gene. There are 13 residues in the CDR3. The germline V gene encodes CDR1 SGHRS and CDR2 YFSETQ. With 5 bases removed from V and 0 bases from J, the gap between germline ends came to 8 bases.

This chain connects TRBV28 to TRBJ2-7, with 8 bases identical to TRBD1. This CDR3 has 15 residues. J gave up 2 bases and V 4 bases, and 7 bases lay outside the gene matches. CDR1 and CDR2 (germline): MDHEN, SYDVKM. The CDR3: CASSSPGQVTYEQYF. The CDR3 coding sequence is TGTGCCAGCAGTTCACCGGGACAGGTTACCTACGAGCAGTACTTC.

V usage is TRBV27 and J usage is TRBJ2-7; the D is unclear. This CDR3 contains 13 residues. With 4 bases removed from V and 5 bases from J, the gap between germline ends came to 12 bases. The germline V gene has CDR1 MNHEY and CDR2 SMNVEV (reference sequence). This CDR3 reads CASSWDRSNEQYF. The CDR3 coding sequence is TGTGCCAGCAGTTGGGATCGGTCCAACGAGCAGTACTTC.

This sequence joins TRBV4-2 and TRBJ2-3; 12 bases map to TRBD2. From germline, CDR1 is LGHNA and CDR2 YNFKEQ. There are 16 residues in the CDR3. J was trimmed by 4 bases and V by 3 bases; bases with no gene match: 5. Written as DNA, the CDR3 is TGTGCCAGCAGCCAGGTCCTAGCGGGAGGGCCAGATACGCAGTATTTT. Translated, it gives CASSQVLAGGPDTQYF.

This clone was seen only a few times. The rearrangement links TRBV7-6 to TRBJ1-1; no firm D call. This CDR3 is built from 15 residues. Germline-derived CDR1 and CDR2 are SGHVS and FNYEAQ. V was clipped by 4 bases and J by 1 base, with 13 bases between them. CDR3 sequence: CASSSYPAGNTEAFF. In DNA, the CDR3 is TGTGCCAGCAGCTCATACCCGGCCGGGAACACTGAAGCTTTCTTT.

Remarks on this clone: An end of the junction differs from the germline gene, which may be a read error. The rearrangement joins TRBV5-8 to TRBJ1-1; maybe TRBD1 (5 bases). Germline V gives CDR1 SGHTS, CDR2 YDEGEE. This CDR3 is built from 11 residues. CDR3 DNA sequence: TGCGCCAGCAGGGATTATTCTGAAGCTTTCTTT. Its translation: CASRDYSEAFF.

In nucleotides, the CDR3 is TGTGCCAGCAGTTTAGCAGGGCCCGGAAACACCATATATTTT. Translating gives CASSLAGPGNTIYF. This chain links TRBV28 with TRBJ1-3, with D perhaps matching TRBD1 (5 bases). This CDR3 has 14 residues. Germline V gene lookup returns CDR1 MDHEN and CDR2 SYDVKM. V lost 2 bases and J lost 4, with 9 bases in between.

The chain combines TRBV7-2 with TRBJ2-2, with a weak D call TRBD2 (6 bases). The CDR3 extends over 15 amino acids. The V gene's germline CDR1 is SGHTA and CDR2 FQGNSA. V lost 0 bases to trimming and J lost 2 bases, with 7 bases between them. In DNA, the CDR3 is TGTGCCAGCAGCTTAGCGGGACTTAACACCGGGGAGCTGTTTTTT. Translating it yields CASSLAGLNTGELFF.

Points on this clone: One end of the junction is discordant with germline, which a read error may explain. Additional DNA sequences in this sample encode the identical CDR3. This chain connects TRBV10-3 to TRBJ2-3, with 8 bases aligning to TRBD1. The CDR3 sequence is 14 residues long. The germline V gene encodes CDR1 ENHRY and CDR2 SYGVKD. This CDR3 reads CAISDRGSTDTQYF. CDR3 nucleotide sequence: TGTGCCATAAGTGACAGGGGTAGCACAGATACGCAGTATTTT.

The chain employs TRBV28 and TRBJ2-2, with D perhaps TRBD1 or TRBD2 (5 bases each). The ends were cut back, 5 bases at V and 6 bases at J, with 13 bases in the middle. Germline CDR1 and CDR2: MDHEN and SYDVKM. The CDR3 covers 14 residues. CDR3 sequence (DNA): TGTGCCAGCAGTAAAAGAGGGGTGCCCGGGGAGCTGTTTTTT. Translated, it gives CASSKRGVPGELFF.

V and J are TRBV10-2 and TRBJ1-1; the match to TRBD1 covers 8 bases. The V gene end was trimmed by 9 bases and the J gene end by 8 bases; junction bases not matched to a gene: 20. The CDR3 spans 16 residues. Germline-derived CDR1 and CDR2 are WSHSY and SAAADI. CDR3 amino acids: CARTNGTGSDRREAFF. CDR3 nucleotide sequence: TGCGCCAGGACGAACGGGACAGGCTCTGATAGGAGGGAAGCTTTCTTT.

The J gene is TRBJ1-1, the V gene TRBV19, with D unresolved. The CDR3 runs 14 residues. Deletions cut 0 bases from V and 11 bases from J, with 16 bases between. In germline, CDR1 is LNHDA, CDR2 SQIVND (reference sequence). CDR3 sequence reads: CASSIDPGGLEAFF. The CDR3 bases are TGTGCCAGTAGTATAGATCCCGGAGGACTGGAGGCTTTCTTT.

V gene TRBV9 combines with J gene TRBJ2-2; possible D gene TRBD1, 6 bases. V shed 3 bases and J shed 8 bases, with 14 bases lying between them. CDR3 size: 14 residues. Germline values: CDR1 SGDLS, CDR2 YYNGEE. CDR3 region: CASSADSPGGELFF. The CDR3 nucleotides read TGTGCCAGCAGCGCGGACAGCCCTGGAGGGGAGCTGTTTTTT.

V is TRBV5-4 and J is TRBJ2-7; 10 bases are shared with TRBD2. The length of the CDR3 is 15 residues. V shed 0 bases, J shed 3 bases, and the junction held 3 bases outside the gene matches. Germline values: CDR1 SGHNT, CDR2 YYREEE (reference sequence). The CDR3 DNA reads as TGTGCCAGCAGCTTGGGTCTAGCGGGGGACTACGAGCAGTACTTC. It translates to CASSLGLAGDYEQYF.

The rearrangement joins TRBV11-1 to TRBJ1-2; D is undetermined. Trimming left V 6 bases short and J 4 bases short, with 18 bases between. Germline CDR1 is SGHAT and CDR2 is FQDESV (reference sequence). The CDR3 runs to 15 residues. The CDR3 DNA reads as TGTGCCAGCAGTAAGACTACGGCAGCGACCTATGGCTACACCTTC. It encodes CASSKTTAATYGYTF. Full variable domain (remainder filled in from reference TRBV11-1 and TRBJ1-2): EAEVAQSPRYKITEKSQAVAFWCDPISGHATLYWYRQILGQGPELLVQFQDESVVDDSQLPKDRFSAERLKGVDSTLKIQPAELGDSAMYLCASSKTTAATYGYTFGSGTRLTVV.

This clone was picked up a small number of times. The chain couples TRBV6-1 to TRBJ1-5; D is possibly TRBD1 (5 bases). The ends were cut back, 5 bases at V and 0 bases at J, with 11 bases in the middle. Germline V CDR1 and CDR2: MNHNS, SASEGT. This CDR3 spans 15 amino acids. The CDR3 region has the DNA TGTGCCAGCAGTTGGGCGGGGGGTAGCAATCAGCCCCAGCATTTT. Its protein product is CASSWAGGSNQPQHF.

The chain employs TRBV6-6 and TRBJ1-2; possible D gene TRBD1, 5 bases. The CDR3 loop spans 15 amino acids. Trimming left V 4 bases short and J 5 bases short, with 17 bases between. The germline gives CDR1 MNHNY, CDR2 SVGAGI (reference sequence). DNA of the CDR3: TGTGCCAGCAGTTCCCTACTTGGGGCGCGGTATGGCTACACCTTC. Encoded protein: CASSSLLGARYGYTF.

The rearrangement joins TRBV11-2 to TRBJ1-5; D call uncertain. This CDR3 region has 15 residues. V was pared by 1 base and J by 7 bases, with 14 bases between. Germline V gene sequence: CDR1 SGHAT, CDR2 FQNNGV. CDR3 in amino acids: CASSLGSGPRQPQHF. The CDR3 coding sequence is TGTGCCAGCAGCTTAGGAAGTGGCCCCAGGCAGCCCCAGCATTTT.